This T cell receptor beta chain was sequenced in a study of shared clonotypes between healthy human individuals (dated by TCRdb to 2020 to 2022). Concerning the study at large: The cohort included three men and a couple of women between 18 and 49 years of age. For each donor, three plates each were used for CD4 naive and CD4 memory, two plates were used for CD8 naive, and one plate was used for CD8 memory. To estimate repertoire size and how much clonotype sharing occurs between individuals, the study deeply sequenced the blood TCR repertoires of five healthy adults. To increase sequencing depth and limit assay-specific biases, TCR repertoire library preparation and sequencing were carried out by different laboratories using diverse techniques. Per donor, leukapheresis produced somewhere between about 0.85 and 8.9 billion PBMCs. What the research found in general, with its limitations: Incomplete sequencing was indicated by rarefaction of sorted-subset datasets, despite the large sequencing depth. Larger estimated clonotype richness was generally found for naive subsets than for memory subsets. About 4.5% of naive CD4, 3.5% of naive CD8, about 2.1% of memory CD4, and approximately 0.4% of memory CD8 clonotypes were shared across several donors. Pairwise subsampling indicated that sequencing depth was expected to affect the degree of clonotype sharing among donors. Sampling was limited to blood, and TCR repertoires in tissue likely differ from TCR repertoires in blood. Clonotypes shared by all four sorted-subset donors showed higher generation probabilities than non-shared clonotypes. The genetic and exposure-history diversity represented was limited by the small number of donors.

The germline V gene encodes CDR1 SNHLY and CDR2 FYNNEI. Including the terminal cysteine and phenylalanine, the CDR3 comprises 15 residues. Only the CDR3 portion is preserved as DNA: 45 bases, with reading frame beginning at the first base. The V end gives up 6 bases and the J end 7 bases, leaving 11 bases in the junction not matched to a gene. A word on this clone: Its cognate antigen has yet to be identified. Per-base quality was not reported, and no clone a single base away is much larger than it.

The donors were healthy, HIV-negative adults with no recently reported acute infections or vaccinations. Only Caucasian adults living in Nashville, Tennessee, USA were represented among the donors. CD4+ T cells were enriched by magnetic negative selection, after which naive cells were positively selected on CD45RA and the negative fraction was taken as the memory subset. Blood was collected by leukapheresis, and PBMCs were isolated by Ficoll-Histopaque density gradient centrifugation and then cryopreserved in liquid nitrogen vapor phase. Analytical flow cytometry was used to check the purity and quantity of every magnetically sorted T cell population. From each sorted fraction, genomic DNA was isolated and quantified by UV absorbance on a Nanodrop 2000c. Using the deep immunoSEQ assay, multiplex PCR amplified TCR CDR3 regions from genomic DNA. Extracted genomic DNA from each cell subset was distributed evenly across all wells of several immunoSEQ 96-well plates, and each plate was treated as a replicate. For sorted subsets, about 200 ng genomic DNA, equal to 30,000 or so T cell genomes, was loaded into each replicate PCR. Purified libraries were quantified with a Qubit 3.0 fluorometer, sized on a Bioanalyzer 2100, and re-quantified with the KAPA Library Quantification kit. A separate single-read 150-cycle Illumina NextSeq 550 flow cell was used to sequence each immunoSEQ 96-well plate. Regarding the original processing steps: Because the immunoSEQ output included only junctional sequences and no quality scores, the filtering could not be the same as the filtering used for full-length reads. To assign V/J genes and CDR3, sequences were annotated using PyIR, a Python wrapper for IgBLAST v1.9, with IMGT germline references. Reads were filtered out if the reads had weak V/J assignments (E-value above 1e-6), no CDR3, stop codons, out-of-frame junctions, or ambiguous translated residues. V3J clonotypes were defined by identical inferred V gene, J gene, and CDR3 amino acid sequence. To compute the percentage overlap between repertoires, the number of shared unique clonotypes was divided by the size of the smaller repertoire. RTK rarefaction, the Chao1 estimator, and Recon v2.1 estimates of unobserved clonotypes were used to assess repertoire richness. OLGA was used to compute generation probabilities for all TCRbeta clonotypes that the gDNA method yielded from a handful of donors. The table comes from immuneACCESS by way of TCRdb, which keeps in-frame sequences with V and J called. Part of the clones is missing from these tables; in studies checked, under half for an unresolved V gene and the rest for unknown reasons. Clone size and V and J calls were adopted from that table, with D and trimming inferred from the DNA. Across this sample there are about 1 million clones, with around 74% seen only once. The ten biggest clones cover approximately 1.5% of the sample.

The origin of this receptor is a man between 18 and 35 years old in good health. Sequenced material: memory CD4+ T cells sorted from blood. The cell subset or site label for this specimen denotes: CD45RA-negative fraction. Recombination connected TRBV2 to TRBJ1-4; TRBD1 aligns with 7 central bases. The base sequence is TGTGCCAGCAGGGCTACAGGGGCTATTCTTGAAAAACTGTTTTTT. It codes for CASRATGAILEKLFF.